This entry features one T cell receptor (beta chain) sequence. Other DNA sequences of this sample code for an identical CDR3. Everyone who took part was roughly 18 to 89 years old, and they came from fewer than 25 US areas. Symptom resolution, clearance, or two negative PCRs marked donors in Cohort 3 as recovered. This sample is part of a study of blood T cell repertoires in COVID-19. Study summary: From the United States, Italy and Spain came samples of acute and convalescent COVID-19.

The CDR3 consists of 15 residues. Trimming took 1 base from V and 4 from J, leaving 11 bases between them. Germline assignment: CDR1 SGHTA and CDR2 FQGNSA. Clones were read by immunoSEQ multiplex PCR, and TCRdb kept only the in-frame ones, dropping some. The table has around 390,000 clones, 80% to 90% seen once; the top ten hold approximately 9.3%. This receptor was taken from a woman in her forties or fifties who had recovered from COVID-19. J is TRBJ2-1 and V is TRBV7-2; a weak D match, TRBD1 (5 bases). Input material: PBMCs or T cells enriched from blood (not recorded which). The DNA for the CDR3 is TGTGCCAGCAGCTTAGGGCAGGGATCATACAATGAGCAGTTCTTC. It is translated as CASSLGQGSYNEQFF.